The TCR beta chain described here comes from a study of OX40 agonist ivuxolimab in advanced cancers. For the study in its entirety: Ivuxolimab was a fully human IgG2 agonistic monoclonal antibody targeting the costimulatory receptor OX40 (CD134). The paper reports the monotherapy dose-escalation portion (N = 52 patients) of the phase I ivuxolimab trial. Patients were allowed to have had prior anti-PD-1, anti-PD-L1 or anti-CTLA-4 therapy, and 30% to 40% of the dose-escalation patients had been treated with checkpoint inhibitors. Of the roughly 53 patients in dose escalation, about 20 had hepatocellular carcinoma, some 15 had melanoma, 9 had renal cell carcinoma and 9 had head and neck cancer. Intravenous ivuxolimab was administered to patients every 2 weeks at six dose levels: 0.01, 0.1, 0.3, 1.5, 3 and 10 mg/kg. Peripheral TCRbeta sequencing was intended to test whether TCR sequence diversity was altered and clonal T-cell expansion was caused by ivuxolimab. Partial responses occurred in three dose-escalation patients: two with cutaneous melanoma and one with hepatocellular carcinoma. In the dose-escalation cohort, roughly four fifths of patients were male, and the mean age was approximately 60 years, with a range of roughly 23 to 85.

Results and caveats for the whole study, not just this receptor: Low levels of normalized T-cell clonal expansion were also seen in some patients who did not respond. Partial responders in the 0.1-3.0 mg/kg groups had among the lowest normalized peripheral clonal expansion, especially among CD8+ T cells. Antigen specificity was not determined for the clonally expanded peripheral T cells. At doses of 0.1 to 3.0 mg/kg, clonal expansion of both CD4+ and CD8+ T cells in blood was seen between baseline and week 6. After ivuxolimab, more expanded clones were found on average in CD8+ T cells than in CD4+ T cells.

Sequences LNHDA (CDR1) and SQIVND (CDR2) are obtained from the germline V gene (reference sequence). Including the terminal cysteine and phenylalanine, the CDR3 comprises 16 residues. The entry retains the CDR3 DNA only, 48 bases that are in frame from base 1. Relative to germline, V is missing 5 bases and J is missing 5 bases, with 8 bases of the junction outside any gene match. The trial excluded patients who had a history of autoimmune disease or were on systemic immunosuppression. In every dose cohort, peripheral blood was drawn for TCR sequencing at baseline, cycle 4 day 1, and cycle 7 day 1. The samples were taken from a phase I, first-in-human, multicenter, open-label dose-escalation trial of ivuxolimab. Adults with locally advanced or metastatic head and neck squamous cell, hepatocellular, melanoma or renal cell carcinoma were enrolled in the trial. Before TCR sequencing, CD4+ T cells and CD8+ T cells from peripheral blood were sorted into separate populations.

Regarding this clone: What antigen it recognizes has not been identified. The sample holds no much larger clone one base away, and base qualities are not on file.

To sequence the TCRbeta CDR3 region, genomic DNA was isolated from the sorted cells. TCRbeta CDR3 regions were sequenced using the immunoSEQ Assay. What TCRdb holds here is the immuneACCESS table cut down to in-frame rearrangements. Part of the clones is not present; checked against another copy, under half of the missing clones reflect an unresolved V gene, and the others are unexplained. Present in this sample are 90,000 to 100,000 clones, roughly nine tenths of which were seen just once. The ten biggest clones cover approximately 0.3% of the sample. Here the sequenced sample was CD4+ or CD8+ T cells sorted from blood, taken in a trial of the OX40 agonist ivuxolimab. Recombination joined TRBV19 with TRBJ1-5; 11 nucleotides in the junction match TRBD1. This receptor was obtained from an adult with an advanced solid tumor such as melanoma, head and neck, liver or kidney cancer. The DNA sequence is TGTGCCAGTAGTCTCCGCCTGGACAGGGGGCATCAGCCCCAGCATTTT. Translated, it reads CASSLRLDRGHQPQHF.